One and the same sample provided the 31 T cell receptor beta chains below, sequenced in a study of T cell changes during pregnancy in multiple sclerosis. TCRdb keeps only in-frame clones here, not all; method: immunoSEQ multiplex PCR. The sample contains roughly 47,000 clones, roughly nine tenths of which appear only once. Material: CD4+ T cells from peripheral blood mononuclear cells, obtained after pregnancy. The receptors were sampled from a female donor with multiple sclerosis, enrolled in a pregnancy study.

The chain combines TRBV7-8 with TRBJ2-1; 14 bases are shared with TRBD2. The CDR3 has 19 residues. V lost 2 bases to trimming and J lost 1 base; unmatched junction nucleotides: 7. The V gene's germline CDR1 is SGHVS and CDR2 FQNEAQ. In nucleotides, the CDR3 is TGTGCCAGCAGCTTATTTAGACTAGCGGGAGGGCTTTCCTACAATGAGCAGTTCTTC. Amino acid sequence: CASSLFRLAGGLSYNEQFF.

This chain joins TRBV19 and TRBJ2-1, with no clear D. The germline gives CDR1 LNHDA, CDR2 SQIVND (reference sequence). V gave up 6 bases and J gave up 3 bases, with 15 bases separating them. The CDR3 runs to 15 residues. This chain's CDR3 is CASRIAGVFYNEQFF. The CDR3 bases are TGTGCCAGTAGAATCGCAGGTGTATTCTACAATGAGCAGTTCTTC.

The chain joins TRBV27 to TRBJ1-2, with TRBD1 as a possible D gene (5 bases). The CDR3 has 15 amino acids. In germline, CDR1 is MNHEY, CDR2 SMNVEV (reference sequence). V lost 5 bases and J 8 bases, leaving 21 bases between the germline ends. For the CDR3, the DNA is TGTGCCAGCAGTCCGGATGCCAGGGCAGCAGTAGGCTACACCTTC. Translated, it gives CASSPDARAAVGYTF.

V is TRBV30 and J is TRBJ2-5, with D hard to call. CDR1 and CDR2 from the germline V gene are GTSNPN and SVGIG (reference sequence). The V and J ends lost 0 bases and 2 bases respectively, with 7 bases between them. The CDR3 is 13 amino acids. DNA for the CDR3: TGTGCCTGGAGTGTAAACTATCAAGAGACCCAGTACTTC. Its translation: CAWSVNYQETQYF.

The chain links TRBV18 to TRBJ2-7; 14 nucleotides match TRBD2. Germline trimming cut 5 bases from V and 6 bases from J; bases unmatched to any gene: 6. Germline assignment: CDR1 KGHSH and CDR2 LQKENI. The CDR3 covers 15 residues. The CDR3 DNA follows: TGTGCCAGCTCAACCGGGACTAGCGGGAGTTTCGAGCAGTACTTC. Translating gives CASSTGTSGSFEQYF.

This CDR3 reads CASSLLFIASGSLDEQFF. CDR3 DNA sequence: TGTGCCAGCAGCTTGTTATTCATTGCTAGCGGGAGTTTAGATGAGCAGTTCTTC. The rearrangement joins TRBV5-6 to TRBJ2-1; 10 positions match TRBD2. The germline CDR1 and CDR2 sequences are SGHDT and YYEEEE. J was trimmed by 8 bases and V by 1 base; bases with no gene match: 15. This CDR3 has 18 residues.

The V call is TRBV30, the J call TRBJ2-1, with D tentatively TRBD2 (5 bases). V lost 4 bases and J 8 bases, leaving 15 bases between the germline ends. The V gene's germline CDR1 is GTSNPN and CDR2 SVGIG (reference sequence). The CDR3 covers 13 residues. CDR3 protein: CAWTQRETDEQFF. In nucleotides, the CDR3 is TGTGCCTGGACTCAGAGGGAGACGGATGAGCAGTTCTTC.

This clone was recorded once. The chain couples TRBV4-2 to TRBJ1-2; D perhaps matches TRBD1 (6 bases). Per the germline V gene, CDR1 is LGHNA and CDR2 is YNFKEQ. CDR3 size: 15 residues. Between the trimmed V and J ends, which lost 0 bases and 4 bases, there was a span of 12 bases. CDR3 nucleotide sequence: TGTGCCAGCAGCCAAGACCGCGGACAGAGCTATGGCTACACCTTC. Translation: CASSQDRGQSYGYTF.

This clone was seen only once. This sequence joins TRBV7-2 and TRBJ2-5, with 7 bases aligning to TRBD1. Germline CDR1 and CDR2: SGHTA and FQGNSA. With 6 bases clipped from V and 5 bases from J, the junction kept 12 bases outside the gene matches. This CDR3 region has 15 residues. Written as DNA, the CDR3 is TGTGCCAGCAGTCATGAACAGGGGTTCCGGGAGACCCAGTACTTC. It codes for CASSHEQGFRETQYF. The entire variable domain, with the rest obtained from reference TRBV7-2 and TRBJ2-5, is as follows: GAGVSQSPSNKVTEKGKDVELRCDPISGHTALYWYRQSLGQGLEFLIYFQGNSAPDKSGLPSDRFSAERTGGSVSTLTIQRTQQEDSAVYLCASSHEQGFRETQYFGPGTRLLVL.

This chain connects TRBV4-1 to TRBJ1-2; a weak D match, TRBD1 (6 bases). The CDR3 has 14 residues. V dropped 0 bases and J dropped 8 bases, with 13 bases sitting between them. Germline V gene data show CDR1 as MGHRA and CDR2 as YSYEKL. In DNA form, the CDR3 reads TGCGCCAGCAGCCAAGATGGGGGGGCGGGAGGCTACACCTTC. This gives the protein CASSQDGGAGGYTF.

This clone was seen once. The chain combines TRBV19 with TRBJ2-1; 13 nucleotides match TRBD2. Germline assignment: CDR1 LNHDA and CDR2 SQIVND (reference sequence). J was trimmed by 8 bases and V by 4 bases; bases with no gene match: 11. The CDR3 loop spans 17 amino acids. The CDR3 spells CASSKRGLAGVSDEQFF. CDR3 nucleotide sequence: TGTGCCAGTAGTAAGCGTGGACTAGCGGGAGTGTCGGATGAGCAGTTCTTC. The whole variable domain, filled in from reference TRBV19 and TRBJ2-1, reads DGGITQSPKYLFRKEGQNVTLSCEQNLNHDAMYWYRQDPGQGLRLIYYSQIVNDFQKGDIAEGYSVSREKKESFPLTVTSAQKNPTAFYLCASSKRGLAGVSDEQFFGPGTRLTVL.

A few counts support this clone. J is TRBJ2-1 and V is TRBV5-1, with a tentative D call TRBD1 (7 bases). The CDR3 consists of 15 residues. Trimming took 4 bases from V and 4 from J, leaving 15 bases between them. CDR1 is SGHRS, CDR2 YFSETQ, per germline. The CDR3 DNA is TGCGCCAGCAGCCTTGCGGGACAGCTTTACAATGAGCAGTTCTTC. This translates into CASSLAGQLYNEQFF. The full variable domain, its missing parts supplied by reference TRBV5-1 and TRBJ2-1, is KAGVTQTPRYLIKTRGQQVTLSCSPISGHRSVSWYQQTPGQGLQFLFEYFSETQRNKGNFPGRFSGRQFSNSRSEMNVSTLELGDSALYLCASSLAGQLYNEQFFGPGTRLTVL.

This rearrangement joins TRBV19 to TRBJ1-5; 7 nucleotides line up with TRBD1. With 7 bases clipped from V and 3 bases from J, the junction kept 6 bases outside the gene matches. Looked up from germline, CDR1 is LNHDA and CDR2 is SQIVND (reference sequence). The CDR3 loop spans 14 amino acids. The DNA of the CDR3 is TGTGCCAGTAATATGGGACAGCCCAATCAGCCCCAGCATTTT. This gives the protein CASNMGQPNQPQHF.

This chain uses TRBV19 with TRBJ1-1, with TRBD1 matching 8 bases. The trim removed 4 bases at V and 6 bases at J, leaving 4 bases unmatched. Germline loops: CDR1 LNHDA, CDR2 SQIVND (reference sequence). The CDR3 runs to 13 residues. CDR3 region: CASSTQGAAEAFF. CDR3 nucleotide sequence: TGTGCCAGTAGTACGCAGGGGGCCGCTGAAGCTTTCTTT.

The J gene is TRBJ2-3, the V gene TRBV7-2, with a tentative D call TRBD1 (5 bases). Looked up from germline, CDR1 is SGHTA and CDR2 is FQGNSA. Trimming took off 2 bases at V and 3 bases at J, with 6 bases between the two ends. The CDR3 covers 13 residues. CDR3 nucleotide sequence: TGTGCCAGCAGCTTACGACAGACAGATACGCAGTATTTT. This codes for CASSLRQTDTQYF.

As regards this clone: This CDR3 is also generated by other DNA sequences in the sample. The genes are TRBV5-1 and TRBJ2-2, with TRBD1 as a possible D gene (5 bases). The CDR3 sequence is 15 residues long. Germline-derived CDR1 and CDR2 are SGHRS and YFSETQ. V lost 1 base to trimming and J lost 1 base, with 8 bases between them. CDR3 sequence: CASSLRQGNTGELFF. The DNA of the CDR3 is TGCGCCAGCAGCTTGAGGCAGGGGAACACCGGGGAGCTGTTTTTT.

The V call is TRBV11-3, the J call TRBJ2-5; TRBD2 matches at 8 bases. Trimming at V came to 4 bases and at J to 5 bases, leaving 3 bases not matched to a gene. CDR3 size: 13 residues. Germline V CDR1 and CDR2: SGHNT, YENEEA. CDR3 sequence: CASSSTSAETQYF. DNA of the CDR3: TGTGCCAGCAGCTCGACTAGCGCGGAGACCCAGTACTTC.

This clone is a singleton in its sample. This rearrangement joins TRBV10-3 to TRBJ2-7; 9 positions agree with TRBD1. Trimming removed 4 bases from V and 4 bases from J; junction bases left unmatched: 11. From germline, CDR1 is ENHRY and CDR2 SYGVKD. The CDR3 covers 16 residues. Here the CDR3 reads CAISGEGTGRSYEQYF. CDR3 DNA: TGTGCCATCAGTGGTGAGGGGACAGGGAGATCTTACGAGCAGTACTTC.

The rearrangement links TRBV29-1 to TRBJ1-2; 8 bases map to TRBD1. The CDR3 extends over 13 amino acids. The germline V gene has CDR1 SQVTM and CDR2 ANQGSEA. J lost 6 bases, V lost 5 bases, and 8 bases had no gene match. Here the CDR3 reads CSVTTGVQDGYTF. The CDR3 DNA follows: TGCAGCGTTACGACAGGGGTGCAGGATGGCTACACCTTC.

The chain couples TRBV7-9 to TRBJ2-6; possible D gene TRBD2, 6 bases. The CDR3 contains 18 residues. Trimming pared 5 bases from V and 0 bases from J, leaving 17 bases between. The germline V gene has CDR1 SEHNR and CDR2 FQNEAQ (reference sequence). CDR3 amino acids: CASSIQWDWSSGANVLTF. Written as DNA, the CDR3 is TGTGCCAGCAGCATCCAATGGGACTGGTCCTCTGGGGCCAACGTCCTGACTTTC.

CDR3 loop: CASSPWEEASYNEQFF. In DNA form, the CDR3 reads TGTGCCAGCTCACCATGGGAGGAGGCCTCCTACAATGAGCAGTTCTTC. The rearrangement uses TRBV18 and TRBJ2-1, with D maybe TRBD2 (6 bases). The V gene lost 2 bases and the J gene lost 0 bases, with 11 bases spanning the gap. This CDR3 comprises 16 residues. Germline-derived CDR1 and CDR2 are KGHSH and LQKENI.

This clone was observed once. The chain uses TRBV30 and TRBJ1-2; D might be TRBD1 (5 bases). Per germline, CDR1 GTSNPN and CDR2 SVGIG (reference sequence). This CDR3 spans 15 amino acids. Trimming removed 5 bases from V and 8 bases from J, with 24 bases in between. CDR3 nucleotides: TGTGCCTGGCGGCCTCGACAGTTCTTGGCGGGGGGCTACACCTTC. Protein product: CAWRPRQFLAGGYTF.

The chain recombines TRBV20-1 with TRBJ2-7, with a tentative D call TRBD1 (5 bases). The germline V gene has CDR1 DFQATT and CDR2 SNEGSKA (reference sequence). V was shortened by 2 bases and J by 5 bases, with 7 bases between the two germline ends. This CDR3 contains 11 residues. The CDR3 reads CSARQGHEQYF. In DNA, the CDR3 is TGCAGTGCTAGACAGGGCCACGAGCAGTACTTC.

This clone was found once. V gene TRBV29-1 combines with J gene TRBJ1-1; 10 nucleotides match TRBD1. With V trimmed by 2 bases and J by 4 bases, 7 bases remained unmatched. Germline V gene data show CDR1 as SQVTM and CDR2 as ANQGSEA. The CDR3 totals 15 residues. The CDR3 reads CSVESGGQGITEAFF. The DNA of the CDR3 is TGCAGCGTTGAATCAGGGGGACAGGGGATCACTGAAGCTTTCTTT.

The chain has TRBV18 and TRBJ1-1; D is ambiguous. Germline V gives CDR1 KGHSH, CDR2 LQKENI. This CDR3 spans 16 amino acids. V shed 7 bases and J shed 3 bases, with 21 bases lying between them. CDR3 coding DNA: TGTGCCAGCTTATCAATAGCCTCCCCGGCGGACACTGAAGCTTTCTTT. Its protein product is CASLSIASPADTEAFF.

The chain links TRBV2 to TRBJ1-6, with D maybe TRBD1 (6 bases). V was pared by 5 bases and J by 6 bases, with 11 bases between. The germline V gene has CDR1 SNHLY and CDR2 FYNNEI. CDR3 length: 14 amino acids. CDR3 in amino acids: CASSPGGPNSPLHF. The CDR3 DNA follows: TGTGCCAGCAGTCCGGGGGGCCCTAATTCACCCCTCCACTTT.

The chain is built from TRBV7-2 and TRBJ2-7, with 12 bases matching TRBD2. V gave up 3 bases and J gave up 4 bases; unmatched junction bases: 4. Germline CDR1 SGHTA, CDR2 FQGNSA. The CDR3 extends over 15 amino acids. CDR3 sequence reads: CASSLQGTSGYEQYF. The CDR3 region has the DNA TGTGCCAGCAGCTTGCAAGGGACTAGCGGGTACGAGCAGTACTTC.

The V and J genes are TRBV19 and TRBJ1-5; possibly TRBD1 for D (5 bases). CDR3 size: 15 residues. Trimming pared 7 bases from V and 0 bases from J, leaving 13 bases between. CDR1 and CDR2 from the germline V gene are LNHDA and SQIVND (reference sequence). The CDR3 DNA follows: TGTGCCAGTAATGGGCCAGGGAATAGCAATCAGCCCCAGCATTTT. Residues: CASNGPGNSNQPQHF.

Of note for this clone: One end of the junction varies from germline; a read error may be responsible. The V and J genes are TRBV9 and TRBJ2-7, with a weak D call TRBD2 (5 bases). This CDR3 spans 14 amino acids. CDR1 is SGDLS and CDR2 is YYNGEE in the germline V gene. In DNA form, the CDR3 reads TGTGCCAGCAGCGTAGTGGCTAGCTCCCACGAGCAGTACTTC. As protein: CASSVVASSHEQYF.

The chain has TRBV29-1 and TRBJ2-1, with TRBD2 matching 10 bases. V lost 4 bases to trimming and J lost 6 bases; unmatched junction nucleotides: 0. Germline-derived CDR1 and CDR2 are SQVTM and ANQGSEA. The CDR3 runs to 12 residues. CDR3 in DNA: TGCAGCGTTGCTAGCGGGAGCAATGAGCAGTTCTTC. Translating it yields CSVASGSNEQFF.

This clone was seen just once. This rearrangement joins TRBV11-2 to TRBJ1-2; D is possibly TRBD1 (6 bases). Germline assignment: CDR1 SGHAT and CDR2 FQNNGV. Trimming removed 5 bases from V and 3 bases from J, with 10 bases in between. The CDR3 totals 13 residues. The CDR3 region is CASSPRTDYGYTF. CDR3 nucleotide sequence: TGTGCCAGCAGCCCAAGGACAGACTATGGCTACACCTTC.